This entry lists 17 T cell receptor beta chains sequenced from one sample in a study of shared clonotypes between healthy human individuals. The table came from immunoSEQ multiplex PCR; TCRdb's copy has only in-frame clones and leaves some out. Of nearly 1,000,000 clones in the sample, 60% to 85% were seen once. The source material was memory CD4+ T cells sorted from blood. Subset here: CD45RA-negative fraction. These receptors originate from a man between 18 and 35 years old in good health.

The chain joins TRBV28 to TRBJ1-2, with unresolved D. V lost 4 bases, J lost 4 bases, and 10 bases lay in between. Germline loops: CDR1 MDHEN, CDR2 SYDVKM. The CDR3 loop spans 13 amino acids. CDR3 DNA sequence: TGTGCCAGCAGTTCGTCCCGAGTCTATGGCTACACCTTC. Its translation: CASSSSRVYGYTF.

The chain joins TRBV5-5 to TRBJ2-3; no clear D. V gave up 0 bases and J gave up 2 bases, with 4 bases separating them. From germline, CDR1 is SGHKS and CDR2 YYEKEE (reference sequence). This CDR3 comprises 13 residues. CDR3 DNA: TGTGCCAGCAGCTTGGGTTTCACAGATACGCAGTATTTT. This codes for CASSLGFTDTQYF. Based on the CDR3 plus reference TRBV5-5 and TRBJ2-3, the full variable domain is DAGVTQSPTHLIKTRGQQVTLRCSPISGHKSVSWYQQVLGQGPQFIFQYYEKEERGRGNFPDRFSARQFPNYSSELNVNALLLGDSALYLCASSLGFTDTQYFGPGTRLTVL.

Only one count was recorded for this clone. The rearrangement links TRBV5-4 to TRBJ2-7; 8 bases align to TRBD1. This CDR3 comprises 14 residues. Per germline, CDR1 SGHNT and CDR2 YYREEE (reference sequence). The ends lost 4 bases at V and 5 bases at J; junction bases unmatched: 8. The CDR3 DNA is TGTGCCAGCAGCCCCGGGACAGGTAAAAACGAGCAGTACTTC. It specifies CASSPGTGKNEQYF.

Written as DNA, the CDR3 is TGTGCCAGCAGCTTGGGCCCCCGGGAAATAAACATTCAGTACTTC. This codes for CASSLGPREINIQYF. This chain joins TRBV5-5 and TRBJ2-4; D is possibly TRBD2 (5 bases). Trimming left V 0 bases short and J 6 bases short, with 13 bases between. From germline, CDR1 is SGHKS and CDR2 YYEKEE (reference sequence). The CDR3 loop spans 15 amino acids.

The chain carries TRBV11-2 and TRBJ2-1; no clear D. The CDR3 totals 15 residues. V lost 4 bases and J lost 7, with 17 bases in between. The germline V gene has CDR1 SGHAT and CDR2 FQNNGV. Here the CDR3 reads CASSSLGQVKNEQFF. The DNA for the CDR3 is TGTGCCAGCAGCTCCCTAGGGCAGGTAAAAAATGAGCAGTTCTTC.

On this clone: Mismatch with germline at one junction end may stem from a read error. The chain joins TRBV27 to TRBJ2-7; D not resolved. In germline, CDR1 is MNHEY, CDR2 SMNVEV (reference sequence). There are 14 residues in the CDR3. The DNA for the CDR3 is TGTGCCAGCAGTTTCGAACGCGACTCGACTGTGGTGTGGTTC. Protein product: CASSFERDSTVVWF.

In this sample, this clone turned up many times. The chain recombines TRBV6-1 with TRBJ1-1, with no clear D. CDR1 is MNHNS, CDR2 SASEGT, per germline. Trimming took off 3 bases at V and 6 bases at J, with 14 bases between the two ends. This CDR3 is built from 14 residues. The CDR3 sequence: CASSDSSRAAEAFF. The CDR3 region has the DNA TGTGCCAGCAGTGACTCTTCGCGGGCGGCTGAAGCTTTCTTT.

As regards this clone: In the same sample, other DNA sequences code for this CDR3. The J gene is TRBJ1-2, the V gene TRBV29-1; D uncertain. Trimming removed 6 bases from V and 0 bases from J, with 5 bases in between. Germline CDR1 reads SQVTM; CDR2 reads ANQGSEA. The CDR3 is made up of 11 amino acids. The CDR3, as DNA: TGCAGCGTGACAACTAACTATGGCTACACCTTC. The encoded protein is CSVTTNYGYTF.

The chain employs TRBV5-1 and TRBJ2-3, with 11 positions matching TRBD2. V trimming: 0 bases; J trimming: 2 bases; junction bases outside the gene matches: 11. This CDR3 contains 19 residues. In germline, CDR1 is SGHRS, CDR2 YFSETQ. The CDR3 DNA reads as TGCGCCAGCAGCTTGGAACCCCTAGCGGGAGGATTGGCCACAGATACGCAGTATTTT. Translation gives CASSLEPLAGGLATDTQYF. Drawing the rest from reference TRBV5-1 and TRBJ2-3, the complete variable domain is KAGVTQTPRYLIKTRGQQVTLSCSPISGHRSVSWYQQTPGQGLQFLFEYFSETQRNKGNFPGRFSGRQFSNSRSEMNVSTLELGDSALYLCASSLEPLAGGLATDTQYFGPGTRLTVL.

This clone came up a few times. In DNA form, the CDR3 reads TGTGCCAGCCGCGGGACAGGGGACTATGGCTACACCTTC. It codes for CASRGTGDYGYTF. V is TRBV27 and J is TRBJ1-2, with TRBD1 identical over 10 bases. There are 13 residues in the CDR3. The germline V gene has CDR1 MNHEY and CDR2 SMNVEV (reference sequence). V lost 8 bases, J lost 3 bases, and 3 bases stayed unmatched.

V is TRBV19 and J is TRBJ1-5; 8 bases agree with TRBD1. Trimming took 6 bases from V and 6 from J; bases not matched to a gene: 7. This CDR3 has 14 residues. Germline V gene sequence: CDR1 LNHDA, CDR2 SQIVND (reference sequence). This CDR3 is CASRDGQGGQPQHF. The CDR3 DNA reads as TGTGCCAGTAGGGACGGACAGGGAGGTCAGCCCCAGCATTTT.

A note on this clone: In the same sample, other DNA sequences code for this CDR3. This chain uses TRBV10-3 with TRBJ2-3, with D maybe TRBD1 (5 bases). Germline CDR1 reads ENHRY; CDR2 reads SYGVKD. Trimming pared 6 bases from V and 2 bases from J, leaving 6 bases between. CDR3 length: 12 amino acids. This CDR3 reads CAIRDNTDTQYF. The CDR3 nucleotides are TGTGCCATCAGGGACAACACAGATACGCAGTATTTT.

The rearrangement joins TRBV7-9 to TRBJ2-6; D gene ambiguous. Between the trimmed V and J ends, which lost 7 bases and 0 bases, there was a span of 13 bases. The CDR3 is made up of 16 amino acids. Germline V gene sequence: CDR1 SEHNR, CDR2 FQNEAQ (reference sequence). CDR3 amino acids: CASTPGRVSGANVLTF. The CDR3 nucleotides read TGTGCCAGCACCCCCGGGCGCGTCTCTGGGGCCAACGTCCTGACTTTC.

This chain connects TRBV7-2 to TRBJ1-2; a possible D gene is TRBD1 (5 bases). There are 13 residues in the CDR3. V lost 6 bases to trimming and J lost 2 bases, with 10 bases between them. The V gene's germline CDR1 is SGHTA and CDR2 FQGNSA. The CDR3 DNA reads as TGTGCCAGCAGTCGGGACGGGAACTATGGCTACACCTTC. Its translation: CASSRDGNYGYTF.

The chain employs TRBV5-1 and TRBJ2-7; TRBD2 is a possible D gene (7 bases). The CDR3 is 15 residues long. Trimming removed 1 base from V and 3 bases from J, with 14 bases in between. The germline gives CDR1 SGHRS, CDR2 YFSETQ. The CDR3 nucleotides read TGCGCCAGCAGCTTGCAATCGGGGGGCGTCTACGAGCAGTACTTC. Translation: CASSLQSGGVYEQYF.

In regard to this clone: The same CDR3 also results from other DNA sequences found in this sample. The rearrangement links TRBV19 to TRBJ2-5; 10 bases align to TRBD2. There are 16 residues in the CDR3. Trimming took 4 bases from V and 0 from J; bases not matched to a gene: 5. The germline gives CDR1 LNHDA, CDR2 SQIVND (reference sequence). The CDR3: CASSNGLAVYQETQYF. The CDR3 DNA sequence: TGTGCCAGTAGTAATGGACTAGCGGTATACCAAGAGACCCAGTACTTC. Drawing the rest from reference TRBV19 and TRBJ2-5, the complete variable domain is DGGITQSPKYLFRKEGQNVTLSCEQNLNHDAMYWYRQDPGQGLRLIYYSQIVNDFQKGDIAEGYSVSREKKESFPLTVTSAQKNPTAFYLCASSNGLAVYQETQYFGPGTRLLVL.

The rearrangement links TRBV6-1 to TRBJ1-2; D is perhaps TRBD1 (6 bases). The germline CDR1 and CDR2 sequences are MNHNS and SASEGT. The CDR3 runs 14 residues. Trimming took 0 bases from V and 5 from J, leaving 10 bases between them. For the CDR3, the DNA is TGTGCCAGCAGTGAAGCCGGGGGGGCATATGGCTACACCTTC. Encoded protein: CASSEAGGAYGYTF.